The rows below give T cell receptor beta chains drawn from one sample of a study of cytomegalovirus exposure and HLA in healthy donors. The method was immunoSEQ multiplex PCR; TCRdb's version includes in-frame clones alone and lacks a portion of them. The sample records about 200,000 clones, around 83% being singletons. The material sequenced was PBMCs. These receptors were obtained from a woman aged 40 to 55 in good health and CMV-seronegative. CDR3s include the opening cysteine and the closing phenylalanine or tryptophan. A D gene is named only where the DNA matches it firmly. Only some rows state a clone size, as once, few, many or a class for expanded clones.

v_call,d_call,j_call,clone_size,cdr3_nt,cdr3_aa
TRBV25-1,TRBD2,TRBJ2-7,NA,TGTGCCAGCAGTGAATGGGCTAGCGGGAACTACGAGCAGTACTTC,CASSEWASGNYEQYF
TRBV7-9,TRBD2,TRBJ2-7,NA,TGTGCCAGCAGCTCCACCGGGACTAGCGGGAGGGCCAAGCGGTATGAGCAGTACTTC,CASSSTGTSGRAKRYEQYF
TRBV7-3,NA,TRBJ2-5,NA,TGTGCCAGCAGCCCATGGGGGCTAGCTAGTGTTGAGACCCAGTACTTC,CASSPWGLASVETQYF
TRBV9,NA,TRBJ2-7,NA,TGTGCCAGCAGCGCGACCCCGACTGAGGATCACGAGCAGTACTTC,CASSATPTEDHEQYF
TRBV27,NA,TRBJ1-5,NA,TGTGCCAGCAGTTTCACAGGAGCGTATCAGCCCCAGCATTTT,CASSFTGAYQPQHF
TRBV12-2,NA,TRBJ2-5,NA,TGTGCAAGTCGCTCCCCCCGCGGTTCGCACCAAGAGACCCAGTACTTC,CASRSPRGSHQETQYF
TRBV30,NA,TRBJ1-1,NA,TGTGCCTGGAGTCCCGTCCAGGGCCGGAACACTGAAGCTTTCTTT,CAWSPVQGRNTEAFF
TRBV27,NA,TRBJ1-2,NA,TGTGCCAGCAGTTGGTCAGGGGAATCTACCTTCTATGGCTACACCTTC,CASSWSGESTFYGYTF
TRBV2,NA,TRBJ2-7,few,TGTGCCAGCAAAGAGGACACCTACGAGCAGTACTTC,CASKEDTYEQYF
TRBV7-9,TRBD1,TRBJ1-2,once,TGTGCCAGCAGCTTAGAGGGACAGGATGGCTACACCTTC,CASSLEGQDGYTF
TRBV6-1,TRBD1,TRBJ1-3,once,TGTGCCAGCAGGGACAGGGTTGGCCCTGGAAACACCATATATTTT,CASRDRVGPGNTIYF
TRBV2,NA,TRBJ1-2,NA,TGTGCCAGCAGTGGTAGTCGGGATTACACTAACTATGGCTACACCTTC,CASSGSRDYTNYGYTF
TRBV4-1,NA,TRBJ2-7,NA,TGCGCCAGCAGCCAAGATATAGGAGCACGAAAGCAGTACTTC,CASSQDIGARKQYF
TRBV27,TRBD2,TRBJ2-7,NA,TGTGCCAGCAGGCGGACTAGCGGGAGCTCCTACGAGCAGTACTTC,CASRRTSGSSYEQYF
TRBV27,NA,TRBJ1-5,once,TGTGCCAGCAGTCCCAGGGCGGGGGGGAATCAGCCCCAGCATTTT,CASSPRAGGNQPQHF
TRBV5-1,TRBD2,TRBJ2-7,NA,TGCGCCAGCAGCCCTCGTGCTAGCGGGGCCCCCTACGAGCAGTACTTC,CASSPRASGAPYEQYF
TRBV19,TRBD2,TRBJ2-1,NA,TGTGCCAGTAGTATAGAAGCGGGAGGGCCCCATGAGCAGTTCTTC,CASSIEAGGPHEQFF
TRBV28,NA,TRBJ1-1,NA,TGTGCCAGCAGTCCCCCTCGGGGCAGGGGGAACACTGAAGCTTTCTTT,CASSPPRGRGNTEAFF
TRBV6-5,NA,TRBJ2-7,NA,TGTGCCAGCAGTTCAGGGGGGACCTACGAGCAGTACTTC,CASSSGGTYEQYF
TRBV30,NA,TRBJ2-2,once,TGTGCCTGGAGTGTAGTCGGGCGGGCCACAGGGGAGCTGTTTTTT,CAWSVVGRATGELFF
TRBV11-2,NA,TRBJ1-2,NA,TGTGCCAGCAGCTTAAATAGTGGCTACACCTTC,CASSLNSGYTF
TRBV10-2,NA,TRBJ1-2,once,TGCGCCAGCAGTGACCTAGTCAGAACCTATGGCTACACCTTC,CASSDLVRTYGYTF
TRBV9,TRBD2,TRBJ2-5,NA,TGTGCCAGCAGCGGACTAGCGGACCAAGAGACCCAGTACTTC,CASSGLADQETQYF
TRBV4-1,TRBD1,TRBJ1-2,few,TGCGCCAGCAGCCAGGGGACAGAATCCTTCTATGGCTACACCTTC,CASSQGTESFYGYTF
TRBV6-6,NA,TRBJ2-1,NA,TGTGCCAGCAATCCCGGGGTTGAGGGCAGTGAGCAGTTCTTC,CASNPGVEGSEQFF
TRBV29-1,TRBD1,TRBJ2-7,NA,TGCAGCGTCGCAGGGGGCGGCGACGAGCAGTACTTC,CSVAGGGDEQYF
TRBV29-1,NA,TRBJ1-2,few,TGCAGCGTCCATGGAACAGGAAACGGCTACACCTTC,CSVHGTGNGYTF
TRBV6-6,NA,TRBJ2-3,NA,TGTGCCAGCAGCCCCGCCGGGTTTTATGGTACGCAGTATTTT,CASSPAGFYGTQYF
TRBV7-2,TRBD1,TRBJ1-1,NA,TGTGCCAGCAGCCTTAAGACAGGGATATTATTTAATCAATTT,CASSLKTGILFNQF
TRBV15,TRBD1,TRBJ1-1,NA,TGTGCCACCAGCAGAGGACAGGGGGGAGATACTGAAGCTTTCTTT,CATSRGQGGDTEAFF
TRBV19,TRBD2,TRBJ2-1,NA,TGTGCCAGTAGTAGCGGACTAGCGGCTTACAATGAGCAGTTCTTC,CASSSGLAAYNEQFF
TRBV10-1,NA,TRBJ2-3,NA,TGCGCCAGCAGTGAGTCAATCGGGGGATCGGCGGATACGCAGTATTTT,CASSESIGGSADTQYF
TRBV19,NA,TRBJ2-3,NA,TGTGCCAGCGGGAGAGATACGCAGTATTTT,CASGRDTQYF
TRBV27,TRBD1,TRBJ1-5,NA,TGTGCCAGCAGTTCCTTTCGGGACAGGAGCAATCAGCCCCAGCATTTT,CASSSFRDRSNQPQHF
TRBV6-1,NA,TRBJ1-3,NA,TGTGCCAGCACTATAACAGGGTTCGGTGGAAACACCATATATTTT,CASTITGFGGNTIYF